This T cell receptor beta chain was retrieved from a study of blood T cells in healthy people across ages. CDR3 length: 13 residues. Germline loops: CDR1 MNHNS, CDR2 SASEGT. V was trimmed by 5 bases and J by 1 base, leaving 8 bases between them. This clonotype was found a few times. Then a second PCR, running roughly 7 to 12 cycles, was carried out with a sample-barcoded 5' primer and a J-beta primer mix. TCRdb fed the 5' RACE reads into MiXCR, producing one record per CDR3 protein. The sample has about 770,000 distinct CDR3 sequences, around 43% seen once. The sample taken for sequencing was blood. This receptor was identified in a man in his 60s in good health. The genes are TRBV6-1 and TRBJ2-5; no firm D call. CDR3 in DNA: TGTGCCAGCAGTACAGTAAGCCAAGAGACCCAGTACTTC. It yields the protein CASSTVSQETQYF.